This is a list of T cell receptor beta chains from one sample in a study of T-cell memory formation after mild COVID-19. TCRdb reanalysed the 5' RACE reads using MiXCR and keeps one entry per CDR3 protein. The sample includes around 300,000 distinct CDR3 sequences, roughly an eighth of them seen just once. Sequencing was carried out using PBMCs or a T cell subset sorted from them (not recorded which). The receptors were sampled from a young man who had mild COVID-19 (a few samples of this study predate the infection). Cell type and time point are not known. The CDR3 runs from the conserved cysteine through the conserved F or W. D genes are given only for firm matches. A clone size is listed for some rows: how often the clone was seen (once, few, many), or a class if it is expanded.

j_call: TRBJ2-4; d_call: NA; v_call: TRBV4-1; clone_size: many; cdr3_aa: CASSQGPTNIQYF; cdr3_nt: TGCGCCAGCAGCCAGGGACCGACCAACATTCAGTACTTC
j_call: TRBJ1-2; d_call: TRBD1; v_call: TRBV5-1; clone_size: NA; cdr3_aa: CASSLMGTADGYTF; cdr3_nt: TGCGCCAGCAGCTTGATGGGGACAGCGGATGGCTACACCTTC
j_call: TRBJ2-6; d_call: TRBD1; v_call: TRBV6-5; clone_size: few; cdr3_aa: CASSYGQGTGANVLTF; cdr3_nt: TGTGCCAGCAGTTACGGACAGGGGACTGGGGCCAACGTCCTGACTTTC
j_call: TRBJ1-1; d_call: NA; v_call: TRBV6-5; clone_size: few; cdr3_aa: CASIGRKVGSPTTEAFF; cdr3_nt: TGTGCCAGCATTGGTCGGAAGGTCGGATCTCCGACCACTGAAGCTTTCTTT
j_call: TRBJ1-5; d_call: NA; v_call: TRBV20-1; clone_size: NA; cdr3_aa: CSARVPGTQPQHF; cdr3_nt: TGCAGTGCTAGAGTTCCGGGAACTCAGCCCCAGCATTTT
j_call: TRBJ2-3; d_call: TRBD1; v_call: TRBV18; clone_size: many; cdr3_aa: CASSQRGQSTDTQYF; cdr3_nt: TGTGCCAGCTCACAGAGGGGGCAAAGCACAGATACGCAGTATTTT
j_call: TRBJ2-5; d_call: TRBD2; v_call: TRBV25-1; clone_size: NA; cdr3_aa: CASALGLAGETQYF; cdr3_nt: TGTGCCAGCGCCTTGGGACTAGCGGGCGAGACCCAGTACTTC
j_call: TRBJ2-1; d_call: TRBD2; v_call: TRBV4-1; clone_size: few; cdr3_aa: CASSQEETSALVVEQFF; cdr3_nt: TGCGCCAGCAGCCAAGAGGAGACTAGCGCCCTTGTAGTTGAGCAGTTCTTC
j_call: TRBJ2-3; d_call: TRBD2; v_call: TRBV7-6; clone_size: NA; cdr3_aa: CASSPPRAGGTDTQYF; cdr3_nt: TGTGCCAGCAGCCCCCCCCGGGCGGGGGGGACAGATACGCAGTATTTT
j_call: TRBJ1-2; d_call: NA; v_call: TRBV12-3/TRBV12-4; clone_size: few; cdr3_aa: CASSPRGQESYGYTF; cdr3_nt: TGTGCCAGCAGCCCACGGGGGCAGGAGTCCTATGGCTACACCTTC
j_call: TRBJ2-5; d_call: TRBD2; v_call: TRBV20-1; clone_size: few; cdr3_aa: CSANPGGGETQYF; cdr3_nt: TGCAGTGCTAACCCCGGGGGGGGGGAGACCCAGTACTTC
j_call: TRBJ2-7; d_call: NA; v_call: TRBV7-2; clone_size: many; cdr3_aa: CASSLDYSYEQYF; cdr3_nt: TGTGCCAGCAGCTTAGACTACTCCTACGAGCAGTACTTC
j_call: TRBJ1-2; d_call: TRBD1; v_call: TRBV5-6; clone_size: NA; cdr3_aa: CASSYPFGDRDYGYTF; cdr3_nt: TGTGCCAGCAGCTACCCCTTTGGGGACAGGGACTATGGCTACACCTTC
j_call: TRBJ2-5; d_call: TRBD2; v_call: TRBV6-6; clone_size: few; cdr3_aa: CASSTFGGGRTQYF; cdr3_nt: TGTGCCAGCAGTACCTTTGGGGGAGGGAGGACCCAGTACTTC
j_call: TRBJ1-2; d_call: NA; v_call: TRBV20-1; clone_size: few; cdr3_aa: CSAWWYGYTF; cdr3_nt: TGCAGTGCTTGGTGGTATGGCTACACCTTC
j_call: TRBJ1-1; d_call: NA; v_call: TRBV2; clone_size: few; cdr3_aa: CASSHYEMPEAFF; cdr3_nt: TGTGCCAGCAGCCACTATGAGATGCCTGAAGCTTTCTTT
j_call: TRBJ1-1; d_call: NA; v_call: TRBV30; clone_size: few; cdr3_aa: CAWLRDLLLNTEAFF; cdr3_nt: TGTGCCTGGCTCAGGGATCTACTCCTTAACACTGAAGCTTTCTTT
j_call: TRBJ1-4; d_call: NA; v_call: TRBV7-2; clone_size: few; cdr3_aa: CASSTFLGEKLFF; cdr3_nt: TGTGCCAGCAGCACCTTTTTGGGCGAAAAACTGTTTTTT
j_call: TRBJ2-5; d_call: TRBD2; v_call: TRBV6-6; clone_size: many; cdr3_aa: CASKPGAGGMKTQYF; cdr3_nt: TGTGCCAGCAAGCCAGGAGCGGGGGGGATGAAGACCCAGTACTTC
j_call: TRBJ2-3; d_call: NA; v_call: TRBV7-9; clone_size: NA; cdr3_aa: CASNKRGGNTDTQYF; cdr3_nt: TGTGCCAGCAACAAGAGAGGGGGGAACACAGATACGCAGTATTTT
j_call: TRBJ2-5; d_call: NA; v_call: TRBV5-8; clone_size: few; cdr3_aa: CASSAGFAGTQYF; cdr3_nt: TGTGCCAGCAGCGCAGGGTTTGCTGGGACCCAGTACTTC
j_call: TRBJ2-5; d_call: TRBD2; v_call: TRBV5-1; clone_size: few; cdr3_aa: CASSLTPSGQETQYF; cdr3_nt: TGCGCCAGCAGCTTGACCCCTAGCGGCCAAGAGACCCAGTACTTC
j_call: TRBJ1-1; d_call: NA; v_call: TRBV18; clone_size: NA; cdr3_aa: CASSPRPWATEAFF; cdr3_nt: TGTGCCAGCTCACCCCGGCCTTGGGCGACTGAAGCTTTCTTT
j_call: TRBJ1-1; d_call: NA; v_call: TRBV7-6; clone_size: NA; cdr3_aa: CASSLGTTRNTEAFF; cdr3_nt: TGTGCCAGCAGCTTAGGTACTACGAGGAACACTGAAGCTTTCTTT
j_call: TRBJ1-1; d_call: TRBD1; v_call: TRBV19; clone_size: NA; cdr3_aa: CASTPLRARGAEAFF; cdr3_nt: TGTGCCAGTACCCCGCTACGGGCCAGGGGGGCTGAAGCTTTCTTT
j_call: TRBJ2-3; d_call: NA; v_call: TRBV20-1; clone_size: NA; cdr3_aa: CSARDRTWGTDTQYF; cdr3_nt: TGCAGTGCTAGAGATCGGACTTGGGGGACAGATACGCAGTATTTT
j_call: TRBJ2-3; d_call: NA; v_call: TRBV5-1; clone_size: NA; cdr3_aa: CASSFTGSRWYF; cdr3_nt: TGCGCCAGCAGCTTCACAGGGTCGAGGTGGTATTTT
j_call: TRBJ2-2; d_call: NA; v_call: TRBV20-1; clone_size: few; cdr3_aa: CSAPRGAGTGELFF; cdr3_nt: TGCAGTGCTCCCAGAGGGGCGGGGACCGGGGAGCTGTTTTTT
j_call: TRBJ1-4; d_call: NA; v_call: TRBV7-2; clone_size: NA; cdr3_aa: CASSPLKVSGEKLFF; cdr3_nt: TGTGCCAGCAGCCCTTTAAAAGTTTCAGGGGAAAAACTGTTTTTT
j_call: TRBJ2-3; d_call: NA; v_call: TRBV7-2; clone_size: few; cdr3_aa: CASSLEGTYADTQYF; cdr3_nt: TGTGCCAGCAGCTTAGAAGGCACATACGCAGATACGCAGTATTTT
j_call: TRBJ2-2; d_call: NA; v_call: TRBV29-1; clone_size: few; cdr3_aa: CSVGEPANTGELFF; cdr3_nt: TGCAGCGTTGGGGAACCCGCGAACACCGGGGAGCTGTTTTTT
j_call: TRBJ2-7; d_call: TRBD2; v_call: TRBV20-1; clone_size: NA; cdr3_aa: CSARKSASGQFSEQYF; cdr3_nt: TGCAGTGCTAGAAAGTCGGCTAGCGGTCAGTTTTCCGAGCAGTACTTC
j_call: TRBJ1-6; d_call: TRBD1; v_call: TRBV30; clone_size: many; cdr3_aa: CAWRGDRTYNSPLHF; cdr3_nt: TGTGCCTGGAGGGGGGACAGGACCTATAATTCACCCCTCCACTTT
j_call: TRBJ2-3; d_call: NA; v_call: TRBV6-4; clone_size: NA; cdr3_aa: CASSVGGRADTQYF; cdr3_nt: TGTGCCAGCAGTGTGGGGGGACGGGCAGATACGCAGTATTTT
j_call: TRBJ1-2; d_call: NA; v_call: TRBV5-4; clone_size: many; cdr3_aa: CASSSQQESGYTF; cdr3_nt: TGTGCCAGCAGCTCGCAACAGGAGAGCGGCTACACCTTC
j_call: TRBJ2-1; d_call: TRBD1; v_call: TRBV29-1; clone_size: few; cdr3_aa: CSVEGGTGRIPYNEQFF; cdr3_nt: TGCAGCGTTGAAGGAGGGACAGGGAGGATTCCCTACAATGAGCAGTTCTTC
j_call: TRBJ1-2; d_call: NA; v_call: TRBV6-1; clone_size: NA; cdr3_aa: CASRPTPGQNYGYTF; cdr3_nt: TGTGCCAGCCGCCCGACTCCGGGGCAGAACTATGGCTACACCTTC
j_call: TRBJ2-1; d_call: TRBD1; v_call: TRBV4-1; clone_size: many; cdr3_aa: CASSQQPTGDFYNEQFF; cdr3_nt: TGCGCCAGCAGCCAACAGCCGACAGGGGATTTCTACAATGAGCAGTTCTTC
j_call: TRBJ2-3; d_call: NA; v_call: TRBV4-3; clone_size: few; cdr3_aa: CASSHSQRQSYTDTQYF; cdr3_nt: TGCGCCAGCAGCCACTCACAGAGACAGAGTTACACAGATACGCAGTATTTT
j_call: TRBJ2-5; d_call: NA; v_call: TRBV27; clone_size: NA; cdr3_aa: CASSSPPGSGQETQYF; cdr3_nt: TGTGCCAGCAGTTCCCCCCCAGGAAGCGGCCAAGAGACCCAGTACTTC
j_call: TRBJ1-2; d_call: TRBD1; v_call: TRBV28; clone_size: NA; cdr3_aa: CASSSTGGDVYGYTF; cdr3_nt: TGTGCCAGCAGTTCTACAGGGGGCGACGTCTATGGCTACACCTTC
j_call: TRBJ2-3; d_call: NA; v_call: TRBV12-3/TRBV12-4; clone_size: many; cdr3_aa: CASSLAGGRDTQYF; cdr3_nt: TGTGCCAGCAGTTTAGCGGGGGGGCGCGATACGCAGTATTTT
j_call: TRBJ1-1; d_call: NA; v_call: TRBV6-5; clone_size: few; cdr3_aa: CASLAGNTEAFF; cdr3_nt: TGTGCCAGCTTAGCAGGGAACACTGAAGCTTTCTTT
j_call: TRBJ1-2; d_call: NA; v_call: TRBV12-3/TRBV12-4; clone_size: many; cdr3_aa: CASSLEEWGYTF; cdr3_nt: TGTGCCAGCAGTTTAGAGGAGTGGGGCTACACCTTC
j_call: TRBJ1-6; d_call: NA; v_call: TRBV28; clone_size: NA; cdr3_aa: CASSFEAAASSYNSPLHF; cdr3_nt: TGTGCCAGCAGTTTCGAGGCGGCGGCAAGCTCCTATAATTCACCCCTCCACTTT
j_call: TRBJ1-2; d_call: NA; v_call: TRBV12-3/TRBV12-4; clone_size: few; cdr3_aa: CASSTLRGYTF; cdr3_nt: TGTGCCAGCAGTACTTTACGGGGCTACACCTTC
j_call: TRBJ2-1; d_call: TRBD1; v_call: TRBV28; clone_size: many; cdr3_aa: CASSLGQGSGFGQFF; cdr3_nt: TGTGCCAGCAGTCTAGGACAGGGCTCAGGGTTTGGGCAGTTCTTC
j_call: TRBJ2-7; d_call: NA; v_call: TRBV6-6; clone_size: few; cdr3_aa: CASSWGGGNYF; cdr3_nt: NA
j_call: TRBJ2-1; d_call: TRBD2; v_call: TRBV25-1; clone_size: NA; cdr3_aa: CASSDPRGGSYNEQFF; cdr3_nt: TGTGCCAGCAGTGATCCCCGGGGGGGCTCCTACAATGAGCAGTTCTTC
j_call: TRBJ2-5; d_call: NA; v_call: TRBV19; clone_size: NA; cdr3_aa: CASSILRERATQYF; cdr3_nt: TGTGCCAGTAGTATACTCAGGGAGCGCGCGACCCAGTACTTC
j_call: TRBJ1-2; d_call: NA; v_call: TRBV29-1; clone_size: NA; cdr3_aa: CSVAADNGGYTF; cdr3_nt: TGCAGCGTTGCGGCGGATAACGGTGGCTACACCTTC
j_call: TRBJ2-3; d_call: TRBD2; v_call: TRBV7-8; clone_size: many; cdr3_aa: CASSPGTSGGLTDTQYF; cdr3_nt: TGTGCCAGCAGCCCGGGGACTAGCGGGGGACTCACAGATACGCAGTATTTT
j_call: TRBJ2-2; d_call: TRBD2; v_call: TRBV4-3; clone_size: NA; cdr3_aa: CASSQDPAGGDTGELFF; cdr3_nt: TGCGCCAGCAGCCAAGATCCCGCGGGGGGTGACACCGGGGAGCTGTTTTTT
j_call: TRBJ2-1; d_call: NA; v_call: TRBV5-1; clone_size: NA; cdr3_aa: CASSQLAYNEQFF; cdr3_nt: TGCGCCAGCAGCCAGCTCGCCTACAATGAGCAGTTCTTC
j_call: TRBJ1-4; d_call: TRBD1; v_call: TRBV20-1; clone_size: few; cdr3_aa: CSASRTGSREKLFF; cdr3_nt: TGCAGTGCTTCGCGGACAGGGTCGAGGGAAAAACTGTTTTTT